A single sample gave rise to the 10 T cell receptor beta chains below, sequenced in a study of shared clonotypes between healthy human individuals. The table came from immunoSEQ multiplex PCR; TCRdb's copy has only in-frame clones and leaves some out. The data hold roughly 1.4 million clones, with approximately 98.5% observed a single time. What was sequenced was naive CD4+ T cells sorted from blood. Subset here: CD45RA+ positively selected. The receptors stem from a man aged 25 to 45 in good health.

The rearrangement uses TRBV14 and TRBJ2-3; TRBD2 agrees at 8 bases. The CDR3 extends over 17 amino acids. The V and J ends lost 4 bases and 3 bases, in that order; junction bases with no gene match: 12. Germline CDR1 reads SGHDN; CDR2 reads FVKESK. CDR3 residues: CASSRRGGRIGTDTQYF. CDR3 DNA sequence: TGTGCCAGCAGCCGCCGGGGGGGGCGGATCGGTACAGATACGCAGTATTTT.

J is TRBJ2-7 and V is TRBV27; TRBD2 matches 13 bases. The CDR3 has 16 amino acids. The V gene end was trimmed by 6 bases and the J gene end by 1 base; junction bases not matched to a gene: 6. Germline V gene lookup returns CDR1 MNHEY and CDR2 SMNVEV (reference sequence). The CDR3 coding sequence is TGTGCCAGCAGCTCGGGACTAGCGGGAAAATCCTACGAGCAGTACTTC. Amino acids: CASSSGLAGKSYEQYF.

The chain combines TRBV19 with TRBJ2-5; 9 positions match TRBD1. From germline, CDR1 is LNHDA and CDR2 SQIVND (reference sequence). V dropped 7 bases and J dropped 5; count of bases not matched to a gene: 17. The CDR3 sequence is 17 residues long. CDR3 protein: CASTLGTGPSLGETQYF. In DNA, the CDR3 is TGTGCCAGTACCCTAGGGACAGGGCCCAGTTTGGGCGAGACCCAGTACTTC.

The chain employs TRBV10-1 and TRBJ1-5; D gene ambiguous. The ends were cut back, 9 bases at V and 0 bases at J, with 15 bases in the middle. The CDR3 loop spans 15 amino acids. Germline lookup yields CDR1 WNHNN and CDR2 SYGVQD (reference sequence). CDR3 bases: TGCGCCAGTAGACTGTCCTGGGATAGCAATCAGCCCCAGCATTTT. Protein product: CASRLSWDSNQPQHF.

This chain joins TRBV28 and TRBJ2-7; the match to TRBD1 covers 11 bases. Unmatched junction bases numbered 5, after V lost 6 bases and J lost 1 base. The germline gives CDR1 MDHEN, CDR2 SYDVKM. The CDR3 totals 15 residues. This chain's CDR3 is CASRGDRGNSYEQYF. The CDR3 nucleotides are TGTGCCAGCAGGGGGGACAGGGGGAATTCCTACGAGCAGTACTTC. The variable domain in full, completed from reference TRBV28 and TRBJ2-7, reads DVKVTQSSRYLVKRTGEKVFLECVQDMDHENMFWYRQDPGLGLRLIYFSYDVKMKEKGDIPEGYSVSREKKERFSLILESASTNQTSMYLCASRGDRGNSYEQYFGPGTRLTVT.

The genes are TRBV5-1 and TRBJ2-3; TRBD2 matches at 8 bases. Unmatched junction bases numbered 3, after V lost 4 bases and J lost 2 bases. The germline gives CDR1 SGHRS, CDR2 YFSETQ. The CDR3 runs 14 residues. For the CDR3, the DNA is TGCGCCAGCAGCCCCGGGGGGGTCACAGATACGCAGTATTTT. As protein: CASSPGGVTDTQYF. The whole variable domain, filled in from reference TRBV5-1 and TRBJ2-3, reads KAGVTQTPRYLIKTRGQQVTLSCSPISGHRSVSWYQQTPGQGLQFLFEYFSETQRNKGNFPGRFSGRQFSNSRSEMNVSTLELGDSALYLCASSPGGVTDTQYFGPGTRLTVL.

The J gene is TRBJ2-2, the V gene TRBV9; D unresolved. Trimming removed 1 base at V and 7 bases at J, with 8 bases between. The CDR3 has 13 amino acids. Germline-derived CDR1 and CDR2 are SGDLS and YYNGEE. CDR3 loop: CASSVSRIGELFF. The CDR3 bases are TGTGCCAGCAGCGTATCCCGGATCGGGGAGCTGTTTTTT. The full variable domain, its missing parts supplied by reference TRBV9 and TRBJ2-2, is DSGVTQTPKHLITATGQRVTLRCSPRSGDLSVYWYQQSLDQGLQFLIQYYNGEERAKGNILERFSAQQFPDLHSELNLSSLELGDSALYFCASSVSRIGELFFGEGSRLTVL.

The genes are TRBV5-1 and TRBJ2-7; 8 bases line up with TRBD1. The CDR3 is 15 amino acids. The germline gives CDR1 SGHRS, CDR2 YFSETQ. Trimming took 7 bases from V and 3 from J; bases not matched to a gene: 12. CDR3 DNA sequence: TGCGCCAGCTCTATGGAGGCCAGGGGGCGCTACGAGCAGTACTTC. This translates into CASSMEARGRYEQYF.

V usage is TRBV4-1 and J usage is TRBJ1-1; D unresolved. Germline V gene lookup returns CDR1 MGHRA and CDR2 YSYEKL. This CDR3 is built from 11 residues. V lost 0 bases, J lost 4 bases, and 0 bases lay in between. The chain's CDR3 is CASSQDTEAFF. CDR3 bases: TGCGCCAGCAGCCAAGACACTGAAGCTTTCTTT.

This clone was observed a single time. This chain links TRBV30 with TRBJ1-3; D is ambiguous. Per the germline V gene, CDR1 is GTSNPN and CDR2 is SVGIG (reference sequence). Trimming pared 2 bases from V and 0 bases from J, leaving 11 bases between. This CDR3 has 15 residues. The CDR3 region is CAWSNQQSSGNTIYF. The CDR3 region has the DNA TGTGCCTGGAGTAACCAACAGAGCTCTGGAAACACCATATATTTT.